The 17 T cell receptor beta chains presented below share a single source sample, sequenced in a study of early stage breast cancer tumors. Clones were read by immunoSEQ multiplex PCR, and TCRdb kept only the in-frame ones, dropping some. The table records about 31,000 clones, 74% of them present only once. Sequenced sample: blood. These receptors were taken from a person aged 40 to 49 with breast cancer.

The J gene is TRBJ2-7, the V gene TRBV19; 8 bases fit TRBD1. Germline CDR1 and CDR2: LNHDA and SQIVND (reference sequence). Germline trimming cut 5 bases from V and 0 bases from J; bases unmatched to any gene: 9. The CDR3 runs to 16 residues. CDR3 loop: CASSPTGTGVSYEQYF. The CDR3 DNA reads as TGTGCCAGTAGTCCCACCGGGACAGGAGTCTCCTACGAGCAGTACTTC.

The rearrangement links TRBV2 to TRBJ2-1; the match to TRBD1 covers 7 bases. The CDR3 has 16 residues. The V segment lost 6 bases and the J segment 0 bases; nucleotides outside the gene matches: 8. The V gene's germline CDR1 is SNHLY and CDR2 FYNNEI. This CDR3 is CASSAGTESSYNEQFF. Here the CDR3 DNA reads TGTGCCAGCAGCGCCGGGACAGAGAGCTCCTACAATGAGCAGTTCTTC.

CDR3 DNA: TGTGCCAGCAGCGCCACCGTTTCCCGGGAGTTTACCGGGGAGCTGTTTTTT. It translates to CASSATVSREFTGELFF. V is TRBV7-7 and J is TRBJ2-2, with D perhaps matching TRBD2 (6 bases). CDR1 is SSHAT, CDR2 FNYEAQ, per germline (reference sequence). The CDR3 runs 17 residues. The ends were cut back, 5 bases at V and 5 bases at J, with 21 bases in the middle. The whole variable domain, filled in from reference TRBV7-7 and TRBJ2-2, reads GAGVSQSPRYKVTKRGQDVTLRCDPISSHATLYWYQQALGQGPEFLTYFNYEAQPDKSGLPSDRFSAERPEGSISTLTIQRTEQRDSAMYRCASSATVSREFTGELFFGEGSRLTVL.

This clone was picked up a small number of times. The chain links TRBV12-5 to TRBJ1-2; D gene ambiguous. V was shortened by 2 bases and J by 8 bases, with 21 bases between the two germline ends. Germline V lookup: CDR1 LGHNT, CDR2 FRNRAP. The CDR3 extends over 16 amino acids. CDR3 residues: CASGLFSGGFRRGYTF. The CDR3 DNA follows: TGTGCTAGTGGTTTGTTTTCGGGAGGGTTCAGACGGGGCTACACCTTC.

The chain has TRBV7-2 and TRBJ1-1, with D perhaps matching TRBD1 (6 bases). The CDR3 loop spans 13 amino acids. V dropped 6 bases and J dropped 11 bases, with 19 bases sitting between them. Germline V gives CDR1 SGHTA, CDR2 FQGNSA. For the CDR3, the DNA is TGTGCCAGCAGGTCCTTGCGGGGGGCGATGGCTTTCTTT. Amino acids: CASRSLRGAMAFF.

The CDR3 protein is CASRRGQTNTEAFF. CDR3 DNA sequence: TGTGCCAGCAGAAGAGGACAGACGAACACTGAAGCTTTCTTT. The rearrangement links TRBV6-5 to TRBJ1-1; D possibly corresponds to TRBD1 (6 bases). The CDR3 has 14 residues. CDR1 MNHEY and CDR2 SVGAGI come from the germline V gene. The V end was cut by 6 bases, the J end by 1 base, with 12 bases between.

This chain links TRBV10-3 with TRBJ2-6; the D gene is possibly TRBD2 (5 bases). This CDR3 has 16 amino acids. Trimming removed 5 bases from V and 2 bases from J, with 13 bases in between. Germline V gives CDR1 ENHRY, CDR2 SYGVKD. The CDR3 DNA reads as TGTGCCATCAGTCAGCGAACGGGAACTGGGGCCAACGTCCTGACTTTC. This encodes CAISQRTGTGANVLTF.

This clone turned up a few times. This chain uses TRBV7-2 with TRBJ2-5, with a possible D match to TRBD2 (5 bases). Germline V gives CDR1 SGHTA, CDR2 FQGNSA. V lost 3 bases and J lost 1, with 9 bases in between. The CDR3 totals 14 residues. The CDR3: CASSFSAAQETQYF. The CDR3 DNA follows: TGTGCCAGCAGCTTTTCAGCGGCCCAAGAGACCCAGTACTTC. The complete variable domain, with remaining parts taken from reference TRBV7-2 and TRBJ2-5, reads GAGVSQSPSNKVTEKGKDVELRCDPISGHTALYWYRQSLGQGLEFLIYFQGNSAPDKSGLPSDRFSAERTGGSVSTLTIQRTQQEDSAVYLCASSFSAAQETQYFGPGTRLLVL.

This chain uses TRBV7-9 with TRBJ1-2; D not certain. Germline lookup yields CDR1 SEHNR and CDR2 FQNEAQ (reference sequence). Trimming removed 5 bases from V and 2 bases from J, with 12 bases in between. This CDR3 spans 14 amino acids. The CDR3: CASSHGLGNYGYTF. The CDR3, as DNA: TGTGCCAGCAGCCATGGACTGGGGAACTATGGCTACACCTTC.

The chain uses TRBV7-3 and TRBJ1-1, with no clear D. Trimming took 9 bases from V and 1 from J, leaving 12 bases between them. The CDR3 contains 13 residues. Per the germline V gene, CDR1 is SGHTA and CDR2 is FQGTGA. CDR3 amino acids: CASSRSGNTEAFF. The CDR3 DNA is TGTGCCAGTTCCCGCAGTGGGAACACTGAAGCTTTCTTT.

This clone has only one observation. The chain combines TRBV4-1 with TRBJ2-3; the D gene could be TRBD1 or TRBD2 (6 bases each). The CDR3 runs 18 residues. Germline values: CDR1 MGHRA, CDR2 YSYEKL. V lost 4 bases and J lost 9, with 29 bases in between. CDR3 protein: CASSPNPGARSPTWTQYF. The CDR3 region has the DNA TGCGCCAGCAGCCCAAATCCGGGGGCTAGATCCCCGACATGGACGCAGTATTTT.

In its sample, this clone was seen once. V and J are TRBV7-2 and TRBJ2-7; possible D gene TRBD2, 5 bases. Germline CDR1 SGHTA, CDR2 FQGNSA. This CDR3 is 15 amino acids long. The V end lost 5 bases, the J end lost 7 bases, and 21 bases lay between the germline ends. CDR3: CASSEGLQTSGEQYF. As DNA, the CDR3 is TGTGCCAGCAGCGAAGGGCTCCAGACCTCGGGGGAGCAGTACTTC. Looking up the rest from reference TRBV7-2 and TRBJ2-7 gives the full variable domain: GAGVSQSPSNKVTEKGKDVELRCDPISGHTALYWYRQSLGQGLEFLIYFQGNSAPDKSGLPSDRFSAERTGGSVSTLTIQRTQQEDSAVYLCASSEGLQTSGEQYFGPGTRLTVT.

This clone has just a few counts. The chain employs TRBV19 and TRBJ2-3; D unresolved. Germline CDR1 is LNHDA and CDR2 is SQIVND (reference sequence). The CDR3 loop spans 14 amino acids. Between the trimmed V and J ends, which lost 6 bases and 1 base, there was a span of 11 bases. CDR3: CASSPRTGTDTQYF. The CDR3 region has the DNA TGTGCCAGTAGCCCGAGAACCGGCACAGATACGCAGTATTTT.

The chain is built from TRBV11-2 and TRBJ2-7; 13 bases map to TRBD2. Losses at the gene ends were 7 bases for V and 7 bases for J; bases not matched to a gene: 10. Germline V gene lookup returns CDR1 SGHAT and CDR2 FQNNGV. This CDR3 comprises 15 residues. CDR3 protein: CASTLGTSGTGEQYF. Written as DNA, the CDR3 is TGTGCCAGCACCCTAGGGACTAGCGGGACGGGAGAGCAGTACTTC. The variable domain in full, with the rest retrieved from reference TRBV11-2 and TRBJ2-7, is EAGVAQSPRYKIIEKRQSVAFWCNPISGHATLYWYQQILGQGPKLLIQFQNNGVVDDSQLPKDRFSAERLKGVDSTLKIQPAKLEDSAVYLCASTLGTSGTGEQYFGPGTRLTVT.

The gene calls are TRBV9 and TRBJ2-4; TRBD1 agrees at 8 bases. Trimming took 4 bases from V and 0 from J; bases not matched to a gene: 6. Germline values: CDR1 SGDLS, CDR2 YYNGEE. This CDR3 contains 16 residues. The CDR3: CASSPRTGSAKNIQYF. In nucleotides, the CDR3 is TGTGCCAGCAGCCCCAGGACAGGGTCAGCCAAAAACATTCAGTACTTC.

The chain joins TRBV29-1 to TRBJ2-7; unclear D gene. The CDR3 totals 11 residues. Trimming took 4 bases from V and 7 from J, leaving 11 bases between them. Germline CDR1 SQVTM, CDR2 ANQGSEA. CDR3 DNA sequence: TGCAGCGTTGGCTTGTTGGGAGAGCAGTACTTC. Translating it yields CSVGLLGEQYF.

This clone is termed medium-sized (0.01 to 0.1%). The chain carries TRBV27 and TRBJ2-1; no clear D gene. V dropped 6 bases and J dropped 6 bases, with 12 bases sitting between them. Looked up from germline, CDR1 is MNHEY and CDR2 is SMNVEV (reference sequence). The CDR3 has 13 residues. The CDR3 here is CASSISYLNEQFF. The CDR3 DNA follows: TGTGCCAGCAGCATTTCGTATCTCAATGAGCAGTTCTTC.